Sequencing of this T cell receptor beta chain was carried out in a study of blood T cell repertoires in COVID-19. The length of the CDR3 is 14 residues. J was trimmed by 4 bases and V by 6 bases; bases with no gene match: 6. CDR1 is MDHEN, CDR2 SYDVKM, per germline. Participants were aged roughly 18 to 90 years, lived in about two dozen US areas, and enrolled virtually. Methods used by the authors: For nucleated cells, counts were estimated from reference gene primer amplification. The method was immunoSEQ multiplex PCR; TCRdb's version includes in-frame clones alone and lacks a portion of them. The V and J calls and the clone size are those of that table, but D and trimming were determined from the DNA. The repertoire holds fewer than 350,000 clones, roughly 93% seen once, with 2% to 2.5% in the top ten.

The sample was PBMCs or T cells enriched from blood (not recorded which). This clonotype was sampled from a woman aged 40 to 50 with acute COVID-19. The V call is TRBV28, the J call TRBJ2-7, with TRBD1 matching 10 bases. The CDR3 reads CASSPRTGGYEQYF. The CDR3, as DNA: TGTGCCAGCAGCCCTCGGACAGGGGGTTACGAGCAGTACTTC.